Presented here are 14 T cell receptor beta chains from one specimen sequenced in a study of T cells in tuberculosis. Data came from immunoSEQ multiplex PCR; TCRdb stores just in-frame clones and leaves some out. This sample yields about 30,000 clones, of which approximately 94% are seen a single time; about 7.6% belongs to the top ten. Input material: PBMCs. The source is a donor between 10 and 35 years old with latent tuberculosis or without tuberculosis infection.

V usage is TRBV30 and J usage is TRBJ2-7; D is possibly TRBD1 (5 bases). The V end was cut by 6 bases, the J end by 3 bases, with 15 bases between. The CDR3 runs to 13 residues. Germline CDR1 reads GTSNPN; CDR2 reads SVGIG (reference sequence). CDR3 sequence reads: CACFSGKLYEQYF. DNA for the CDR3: TGTGCCTGTTTCTCAGGGAAACTCTACGAGCAGTACTTC. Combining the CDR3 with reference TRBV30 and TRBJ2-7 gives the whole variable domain SQTIHQWPATLVQPVGSPLSLECTVEGTSNPNLYWYRQAAGRGLQLLFYSVGIGQISSEVPQNLSASRPQDRQFILSSKKLLLSDSGFYLCACFSGKLYEQYFGPGTRLTVT.

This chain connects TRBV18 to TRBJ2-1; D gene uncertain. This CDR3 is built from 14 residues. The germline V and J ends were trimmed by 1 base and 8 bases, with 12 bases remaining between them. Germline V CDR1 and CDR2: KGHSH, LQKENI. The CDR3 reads CASSPRWSSDEQFF. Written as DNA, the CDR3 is TGTGCCAGCTCACCACGCTGGAGCTCCGATGAGCAGTTCTTC.

This CDR3 is CASSVGDSLNEKLFF. The CDR3 coding sequence is TGTGCCAGCAGCGTAGGAGACAGTCTAAATGAAAAACTGTTTTTT. This chain joins TRBV9 and TRBJ1-4; D is possibly TRBD1 (5 bases). The germline V gene has CDR1 SGDLS and CDR2 YYNGEE. This CDR3 has 15 amino acids. V gave up 0 bases and J gave up 5 bases, with 11 bases separating them.

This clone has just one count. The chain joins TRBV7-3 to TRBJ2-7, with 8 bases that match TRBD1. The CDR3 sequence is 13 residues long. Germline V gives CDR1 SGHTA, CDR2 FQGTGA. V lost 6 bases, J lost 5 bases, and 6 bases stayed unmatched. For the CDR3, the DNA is TGTGCCAGCAGGTCCGGACAGGGCCACGAGCAGTACTTC. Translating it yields CASRSGQGHEQYF.

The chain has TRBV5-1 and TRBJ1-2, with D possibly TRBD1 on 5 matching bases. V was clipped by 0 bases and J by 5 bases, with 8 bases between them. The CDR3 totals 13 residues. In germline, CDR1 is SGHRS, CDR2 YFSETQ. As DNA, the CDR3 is TGCGCCAGCAGCTTGGGACAGACGTATGGCTACACCTTC. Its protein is CASSLGQTYGYTF.

CDR3 amino acids: CASSLAGTRTTDTQYF. The CDR3 DNA follows: TGTGCCAGCAGCTTAGCCGGGACTAGGACCACAGATACGCAGTATTTT. V and J are TRBV7-2 and TRBJ2-3; 8 bases match TRBD2. This CDR3 has 16 residues. Germline V CDR1 and CDR2: SGHTA, FQGNSA. V dropped 0 bases and J dropped 2; count of bases not matched to a gene: 4.

The CDR3, as DNA: TGTGCCAGCAGTTATTGGGACAGCGAGACCCAGTACTTC. Translating gives CASSYWDSETQYF. This chain uses TRBV6-5 with TRBJ2-5; 7 nucleotides match TRBD1. Germline V gives CDR1 MNHEY, CDR2 SVGAGI. The V and J ends lost 3 bases and 5 bases, in that order; junction bases with no gene match: 3. The CDR3 length is 13 residues.

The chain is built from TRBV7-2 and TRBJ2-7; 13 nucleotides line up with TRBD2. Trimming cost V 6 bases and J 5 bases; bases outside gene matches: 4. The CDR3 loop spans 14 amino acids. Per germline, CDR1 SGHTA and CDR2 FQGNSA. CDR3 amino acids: CASSQGTSGNEQYF. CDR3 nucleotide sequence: TGTGCCAGCAGTCAAGGGACTAGCGGGAACGAGCAGTACTTC.

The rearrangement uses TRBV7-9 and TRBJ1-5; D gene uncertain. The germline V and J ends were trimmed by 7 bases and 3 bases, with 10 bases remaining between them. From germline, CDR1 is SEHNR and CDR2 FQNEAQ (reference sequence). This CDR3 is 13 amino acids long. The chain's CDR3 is CASTPDFNQPQHF. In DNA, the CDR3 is TGTGCCAGCACCCCGGACTTCAATCAGCCCCAGCATTTT.

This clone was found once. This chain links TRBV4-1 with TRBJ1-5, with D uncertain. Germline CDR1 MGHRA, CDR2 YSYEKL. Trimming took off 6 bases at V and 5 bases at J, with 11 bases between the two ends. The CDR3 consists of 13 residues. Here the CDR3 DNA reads TGCGCCAGCAGTCACCGGGTAGATCAGCCCCAGCATTTT. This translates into CASSHRVDQPQHF.

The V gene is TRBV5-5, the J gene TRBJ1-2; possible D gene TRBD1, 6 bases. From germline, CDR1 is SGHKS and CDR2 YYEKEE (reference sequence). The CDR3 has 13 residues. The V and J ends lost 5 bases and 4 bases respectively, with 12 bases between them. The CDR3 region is CASSPGAFYGYTF. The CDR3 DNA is TGTGCCAGCAGTCCAGGGGCGTTCTATGGCTACACCTTC.

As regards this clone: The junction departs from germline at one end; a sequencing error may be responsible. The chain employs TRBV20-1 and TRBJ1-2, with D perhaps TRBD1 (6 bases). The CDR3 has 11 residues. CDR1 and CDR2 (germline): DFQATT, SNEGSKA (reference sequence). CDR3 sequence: CSADPLGATAF. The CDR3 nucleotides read TGCAGTGCTGATCCTCTGGGGGCGACCGCCTTC.

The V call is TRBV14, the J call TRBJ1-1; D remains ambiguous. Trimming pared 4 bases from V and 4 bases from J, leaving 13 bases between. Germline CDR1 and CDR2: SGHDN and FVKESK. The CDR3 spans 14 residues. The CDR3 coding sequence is TGTGCCAGCAGCCCGCTTCTTTACGGCACTGAAGCTTTCTTT. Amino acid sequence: CASSPLLYGTEAFF.

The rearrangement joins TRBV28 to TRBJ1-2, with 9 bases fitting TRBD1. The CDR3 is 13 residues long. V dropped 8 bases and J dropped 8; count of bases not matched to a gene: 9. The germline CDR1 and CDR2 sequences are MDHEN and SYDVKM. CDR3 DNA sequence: TGTGCCAGCCGGACAGGGGAGATCGAGGGCTACACCTTC. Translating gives CASRTGEIEGYTF.